Each of the 20 T cell receptor beta chains below was sequenced from the same sample in a study of cytomegalovirus exposure and HLA in healthy donors. Clones were sequenced by immunoSEQ multiplex PCR, and TCRdb holds only the in-frame ones, with some missing. This sample carries about 120,000 clones, approximately 89% of them seen once, and the ten largest clones take 1% to 1.4%. The sample comprised PBMCs. These receptors were taken from a woman in her late teens or twenties in good health and CMV-seronegative.

The chain is built from TRBV2 and TRBJ2-7; D is possibly TRBD1 (6 bases). CDR3 length: 13 residues. The V and J ends lost 5 bases and 1 base respectively, with 9 bases between them. The germline gives CDR1 SNHLY, CDR2 FYNNEI. The CDR3, as DNA: TGTGCCAGCAGTACTACAGGGTCCTACGAGCAGTACGTC. Its protein product is CASSTTGSYEQYV.

The chain joins TRBV6-1 to TRBJ2-7, with D maybe TRBD2 (6 bases). Germline V gene data show CDR1 as MNHNS and CDR2 as SASEGT. Trimming shortened V by 7 bases and J by 3 bases, and 10 bases separated the two germline ends. The CDR3 runs to 12 residues. CDR3 in DNA: TGTGCCAGCAATATCGGGGGCTACGAGCAGTACTTC. This translates into CASNIGGYEQYF.

The chain joins TRBV20-1 to TRBJ1-3, with D unclear. This CDR3 region has 9 residues. Germline CDR1 DFQATT, CDR2 SNEGSKA (reference sequence). The CDR3 bases are TGCAGGGCAGAAAACACCATATATTTT. Protein: CRAENTIYF.

This clone was seen only once. V gene TRBV6-1 combines with J gene TRBJ1-2, with a tentative D call TRBD1 (5 bases). The CDR3 spans 13 residues. V was trimmed by 2 bases and J by 2 bases, leaving 6 bases between them. Germline CDR1 reads MNHNS; CDR2 reads SASEGT. CDR3 sequence (DNA): TGTGCCAGCAGTGAACAGGGAAACTATGGCTACACCTTC. This encodes CASSEQGNYGYTF.

The chain combines TRBV6-5 with TRBJ2-1, with D tentatively TRBD2 (7 bases). From germline, CDR1 is MNHEY and CDR2 SVGAGI. The V end was cut by 5 bases, the J end by 5 bases, with 13 bases between. CDR3 length: 14 residues. The CDR3 DNA follows: TGTGCCAGCAGTGGGGGGGCCCACAACAATGAGCAGTTCTTC. This gives the protein CASSGGAHNNEQFF.

The chain has TRBV7-9 and TRBJ2-3, with D possibly matching TRBD1 (6 bases). Trimming left V 0 bases short and J 0 bases short, with 16 bases between. The CDR3 runs 18 residues. From germline, CDR1 is SEHNR and CDR2 FQNEAQ (reference sequence). CDR3 protein: CASSLATQGQASTDTQYF. DNA for the CDR3: TGTGCCAGCAGCTTAGCCACCCAGGGGCAGGCTAGCACAGATACGCAGTATTTT.

The gene calls are TRBV7-6 and TRBJ2-7; TRBD1 matches at 9 bases. V dropped 4 bases and J dropped 2; count of bases not matched to a gene: 9. CDR3 length equals 16 residues. Germline V gene lookup returns CDR1 SGHVS and CDR2 FNYEAQ. The CDR3 reads CASSSNFRTGAYEQYF. The CDR3 DNA reads as TGTGCCAGCAGCTCAAATTTCCGGACAGGGGCCTACGAGCAGTACTTC.

The rearrangement links TRBV6-6 to TRBJ1-1; D not certain. CDR3 length: 13 residues. The germline V gene has CDR1 MNHNY and CDR2 SVGAGI (reference sequence). Between the trimmed V and J ends, which lost 5 bases and 2 bases, there was a span of 9 bases. For the CDR3, the DNA is TGTGCCAGCAGTCCCCGACTCAACACTGAAGCTTTCTTT. Translation gives CASSPRLNTEAFF.

The gene calls are TRBV13 and TRBJ2-1; 7 nucleotides agree with TRBD1. The length of the CDR3 is 14 residues. V trimming: 0 bases; J trimming: 4 bases; junction bases outside the gene matches: 0. Per the germline V gene, CDR1 is PRHDT and CDR2 is FYEKMQ (reference sequence). The CDR3 nucleotides read TGTGCCAGCAGCTTAGGGACAGGGTACAATGAGCAGTTCTTC. Translating gives CASSLGTGYNEQFF.

The chain carries TRBV2 and TRBJ2-2, with D possibly matching TRBD1 (5 bases). Trimming took off 4 bases at V and 5 bases at J, with 17 bases between the two ends. This CDR3 comprises 16 residues. Germline CDR1 reads SNHLY; CDR2 reads FYNNEI. The CDR3 coding sequence is TGTGCCAGCAGTGTATACGGGCAGGGCTTAACCGGGGAGCTGTTTTTT. The encoded protein is CASSVYGQGLTGELFF. The full variable domain, with the rest looked up from reference TRBV2 and TRBJ2-2, is EPEVTQTPSHQVTQMGQEVILRCVPISNHLYFYWYRQILGQKVEFLVSFYNNEISEKSEIFDDQFSVERPDGSNFTLKIRSTKLEDSAMYFCASSVYGQGLTGELFFGEGSRLTVL.

This clone was seen just once. V is TRBV14 and J is TRBJ2-3; D is possibly TRBD1 (6 bases). Germline loops: CDR1 SGHDN, CDR2 FVKESK. V lost 5 bases and J 6 bases, leaving 9 bases between the germline ends. The CDR3 runs to 12 residues. The CDR3 sequence: CASSNRGDTQYF. The CDR3, as DNA: TGTGCCAGCAGCAATAGGGGGGATACGCAGTATTTT.

The chain joins TRBV4-2 to TRBJ2-3; a weak D match, TRBD1 (5 bases). CDR3 length: 15 amino acids. From germline, CDR1 is LGHNA and CDR2 YNFKEQ. Deletions cut 2 bases from V and 5 bases from J, with 14 bases between. The CDR3 nucleotides read TGTGCCAGCAGCCAACCAACAAGCCAGGGAGATACGCAGTATTTT. This encodes CASSQPTSQGDTQYF.

This chain connects TRBV5-4 to TRBJ2-3; a possible D gene is TRBD2 (5 bases). The CDR3 extends over 16 amino acids. Germline assignment: CDR1 SGHNT and CDR2 YYREEE (reference sequence). V dropped 0 bases and J dropped 0 bases, with 11 bases sitting between them. CDR3 sequence reads: CASSLEAAVSTDTQYF. Written as DNA, the CDR3 is TGTGCCAGCAGCTTGGAGGCAGCGGTGAGCACAGATACGCAGTATTTT.

The V and J genes are TRBV30 and TRBJ2-1; 11 positions agree with TRBD2. Germline CDR1 reads GTSNPN; CDR2 reads SVGIG (reference sequence). Germline trimming cut 3 bases from V and 5 bases from J; bases unmatched to any gene: 12. The CDR3 loop spans 17 amino acids. CDR3 protein: CAWRGIAGGPGNNEQFF. The DNA of the CDR3 is TGTGCCTGGAGGGGTATAGCGGGAGGGCCGGGTAACAATGAGCAGTTCTTC.

The CDR3 nucleotides are TGTGCCAGTAGTACCCTACAGGGGCCTTTTTCCGTCAATGAGCAGTTCTTC. Translating gives CASSTLQGPFSVNEQFF. The rearrangement joins TRBV19 to TRBJ2-1; 7 positions match TRBD1. Germline values: CDR1 LNHDA, CDR2 SQIVND (reference sequence). CDR3 length: 17 amino acids. Losses at the gene ends were 4 bases for V and 6 bases for J; bases not matched to a gene: 15.

The sample holds one count of this clone. The chain recombines TRBV28 with TRBJ1-6; 11 bases align to TRBD1. The CDR3 covers 14 residues. After removal of 7 bases from V and 10 bases from J, the junction contained 6 bases not matched to a gene. Germline CDR1 and CDR2: MDHEN and SYDVKM. DNA for the CDR3: TGTGCCAGCAAGCCCGGGACAGGGGGATCACCCCTCCACTTT. As protein: CASKPGTGGSPLHF.

This clone appeared once. The chain joins TRBV7-2 to TRBJ2-1; 11 nucleotides match TRBD2. The CDR3 runs to 15 residues. Germline lookup yields CDR1 SGHTA and CDR2 FQGNSA. J was trimmed by 10 bases and V by 5 bases; bases with no gene match: 10. DNA of the CDR3: TGTGCCAGCAGCGGTATACTAGCGGGAGTATCGGAGCAGTTCTTC. This gives the protein CASSGILAGVSEQFF.

The chain is built from TRBV7-2 and TRBJ2-5, with TRBD2 as a possible D gene (5 bases). Germline assignment: CDR1 SGHTA and CDR2 FQGNSA. Trimming took off 1 base at V and 5 bases at J, with 14 bases between the two ends. This CDR3 is built from 15 residues. The CDR3 here is CASSLEGAERETQYF. CDR3 in DNA: TGTGCCAGCAGCTTAGAGGGAGCAGAAAGGGAGACCCAGTACTTC.

CDR3 region: CASHIDGANYGYTF. CDR3 sequence (DNA): TGCGCCAGCCACATAGACGGAGCTAACTATGGCTACACCTTC. The rearrangement uses TRBV5-1 and TRBJ1-2; D not certain. The CDR3 totals 14 residues. The V gene lost 7 bases and the J gene lost 0 bases, with 13 bases spanning the gap. Germline V gives CDR1 SGHRS, CDR2 YFSETQ.

The chain combines TRBV18 with TRBJ2-7, with TRBD1 identical over 8 bases. This CDR3 is built from 14 residues. Looked up from germline, CDR1 is KGHSH and CDR2 is LQKENI. Trimming removed 6 bases from V and 5 bases from J; junction bases left unmatched: 9. The CDR3 reads CASSPGQAKHEQYF. The CDR3, as DNA: TGTGCCAGCTCCCCGGGACAGGCTAAGCACGAGCAGTACTTC.